This T cell receptor beta chain appears in the sequencing data of a study of CD8 T cells in ankylosing spondylitis. Study outcomes and limitations: Disease-linked clones were reportedly significantly enriched in matched ankylosing spondylitis synovial fluid. What seemed typical of ankylosing spondylitis blood was a TCR beta motif built from roughly eight highly homologous variants.

One entry per CDR3 protein results from TCRdb running MiXCR on the 5' RACE reads. In the table there are about 500,000 distinct CDR3 sequences, roughly an eighth of which are singletons. About this clonotype itself: Its cognate antigen is unknown. With a much larger clone just one base away, this may be a read error. As the CDR3 is not closed by the conserved phenylalanine or tryptophan, this likely results from a read error.

This clonotype was sampled from a male donor with ankylosing spondylitis. Source material: blood, either unsorted or a sorted T cell fraction (not recorded which).

CDR3 in amino acids: CAISESIAGPYNEQFI. Written as DNA, the CDR3 is TGTGCCATCAGTGAGTCGATAGCGGGACCCTACAATGAGCAGTTCATC. This chain connects TRBV10-3 to TRBJ2-1, with TRBD2 matching over 8 bases. V shed 0 bases and J 2 bases; nucleotides not matched to a gene: 3. Germline assignment: CDR1 ENHRY and CDR2 SYGVKD. The CDR3 totals 16 residues.